These 21 T cell receptor beta chains came from one sample sequenced in a study of T cells expressing NK-cell markers. Following a re-call of the 5' RACE reads, TCRdb has one entry per CDR3 protein and lacks DNA. Listed are a few hundred thousand distinct CDR3 sequences; roughly 5.2% falls within the top ten. Sequenced sample: blood T cells: a sorted CD56 or NKG2C T cell subset, CD4+ or CD8+ T cells, or bulk PBMC T cells (not recorded which). These receptors all stem from a man aged 18 to 69 in good health.

This chain uses TRBV5-1 with TRBJ1-3. The germline V gene encodes CDR1 SGHRS and CDR2 YFSETQ. This CDR3 is built from 15 residues. This CDR3 is CASSLTANSGNTIYF.

J is TRBJ2-1 and V is TRBV20-1; the TCRdb call, TRBD2, lacks DNA for checking. Per the germline V gene, CDR1 is DFQATT and CDR2 is SNEGSKA (reference sequence). The CDR3 loop spans 15 amino acids. CDR3: CSAPTDRGYYNEQFF.

This chain uses TRBV3-1 with TRBJ2-7; TCRdb outputs TRBD1, but without DNA this stays unchecked. The CDR3 has 15 residues. The germline V gene encodes CDR1 LGHDT and CDR2 YNNKEL (reference sequence). The CDR3 sequence is CASSQGAGDTYEQYF.

The chain employs TRBV5-1 and TRBJ2-1; TCRdb calls TRBD1, which cannot be checked without DNA. This CDR3 contains 14 residues. The germline V gene encodes CDR1 SGHRS and CDR2 YFSETQ. The CDR3 here is CASSLGGAYNEQFF. Full variable domain (rest looked up from reference TRBV5-1 and TRBJ2-1): KAGVTQTPRYLIKTRGQQVTLSCSPISGHRSVSWYQQTPGQGLQFLFEYFSETQRNKGNFPGRFSGRQFSNSRSEMNVSTLELGDSALYLCASSLGGAYNEQFFGPGTRLTVL.

The chain combines TRBV5-1 with TRBJ2-5; absent DNA, TCRdb's TRBD1 call cannot be checked. The CDR3 has 15 amino acids. From germline, CDR1 is SGHRS and CDR2 YFSETQ. CDR3 in amino acids: CASSLEQGVQETQYF.

The J gene is TRBJ2-1, the V gene TRBV5-6; the D call from TCRdb, TRBD1, cannot be confirmed without DNA. In germline, CDR1 is SGHDT, CDR2 YYEEEE. There are 16 residues in the CDR3. This chain's CDR3 is CASSLAGQGRFHEQFF.

The V call is TRBV11-2, the J call TRBJ1-2; as DNA is missing, the TRBD1 call by TCRdb cannot be tested. Germline CDR1 reads SGHAT; CDR2 reads FQNNGV. There are 19 residues in the CDR3. The CDR3 sequence: CASSLETGVGQPLGYGYTF.

The CDR3 region is CSVEGGDSLMNTEAFF. The chain links TRBV29-1 to TRBJ1-1. The CDR3 is 16 residues long. Germline CDR1 is SQVTM and CDR2 is ANQGSEA.

This chain's CDR3 is CASSSAWGQVTDTQYF. V usage is TRBV5-1 and J usage is TRBJ2-3; checking the TCRdb D call of TRBD1 is not possible without DNA. This CDR3 has 16 residues. The germline V gene has CDR1 SGHRS and CDR2 YFSETQ.

J is TRBJ1-2 and V is TRBV7-2; TCRdb's D gene call, TRBD1, goes unchecked for lack of DNA. Germline values: CDR1 SGHTA, CDR2 FQGNSA. The CDR3 is 14 residues long. The CDR3 here is CASTRETGNYGYTF.

The J gene is TRBJ2-7, the V gene TRBV7-8; absent DNA, TCRdb's TRBD1 call cannot be checked. The CDR3 is 15 amino acids. From germline, CDR1 is SGHVS and CDR2 FQNEAQ. The CDR3 region is CASTTGSGGVYEQYF.

V usage is TRBV24-1 and J usage is TRBJ2-2. This CDR3 spans 15 amino acids. The V gene's germline CDR1 is KGHDR and CDR2 SFDVKD. CDR3 region: CATSDPERLPGELFF.

The chain couples TRBV7-3 to TRBJ2-5. The CDR3 covers 13 residues. The germline CDR1 and CDR2 sequences are SGHTA and FQGTGA. Here the CDR3 reads CASSSSARETQYF.

V and J are TRBV7-4 and TRBJ1-4. The germline V gene has CDR1 SGHVT and CDR2 SQSDAQ. The CDR3 extends over 16 amino acids. The CDR3 protein is CASSSRGKTANEKLFF.

The V call is TRBV19, the J call TRBJ1-5; with no DNA, the TCRdb D assignment of TRBD1 cannot be verified. This CDR3 spans 14 amino acids. Germline V gene data show CDR1 as LNHDA and CDR2 as SQIVND (reference sequence). The CDR3 reads CASSGTGMNQPQHF.

The genes are TRBV10-2 and TRBJ1-3. The CDR3 is 14 residues long. Germline CDR1 WSHSY, CDR2 SAAADI. CDR3 loop: CASMAYRSGNTIYF.

V and J are TRBV6-1 and TRBJ2-7; TCRdb returns TRBD1, unconfirmable since there is no DNA. CDR1 and CDR2 (germline): MNHNS, SASEGT. The CDR3 length is 15 residues. CDR3 sequence: CASSLRYRGHYEQYF.

This sequence joins TRBV18 and TRBJ1-6; TCRdb outputs TRBD1, but without DNA this stays unchecked. CDR3 size: 17 residues. The germline CDR1 and CDR2 sequences are KGHSH and LQKENI. The CDR3 is CASSPRQGNSYNSPLHF.

The V gene is TRBV6-5, the J gene TRBJ2-3; lacking DNA, the TRBD1 call made by TCRdb goes unchecked. The CDR3 extends over 17 amino acids. Germline V gene data show CDR1 as MNHEY and CDR2 as SVGAGI. CDR3 sequence reads: CASSSPMAPHSTDTQYF.

CDR3 sequence reads: CASSQMRGGQETQYF. This rearrangement joins TRBV6-1 to TRBJ2-5; lacking DNA, the TRBD2 call made by TCRdb goes unchecked. CDR1 is MNHNS and CDR2 is SASEGT in the germline V gene. The CDR3 is 15 amino acids.

The chain is built from TRBV5-1 and TRBJ2-3; TCRdb's D call, TRBD1, is unchecked because there is no DNA. CDR1 and CDR2 (germline): SGHRS, YFSETQ. This CDR3 contains 15 residues. CDR3 region: CASSLGQGSTDTQYF.